The rows below give T cell receptor beta chains drawn from one sample of a study of blood T cell repertoires in COVID-19. Only in-frame clones appear in the TCRdb table, and some are missing; sequencing was by immunoSEQ multiplex PCR. This table holds 55,000 to 85,000 clones, 88% found once. Sequences were obtained from peripheral blood. The receptors here all came from a human donor in a cohort sampled during active COVID-19. CDR3s include the opening cysteine and the closing phenylalanine or tryptophan. Fields, in order: clone size, V gene, CDR3 length, J gene, D gene, CDR3 protein, CDR3 DNA. The D gene is left open where the match is weak. The listing skips clone size in some rows; elsewhere it reads once, few, many or a size class.

>-|TRBV28|16|TRBJ1-6|TRBD1
CASSFSHQGANSPLHF
TGTGCCAGCAGTTTCTCCCACCAGGGGGCTAATTCACCCCTCCACTTT
>-|TRBV19|15|TRBJ2-7|TRBD2
CASSSWASGGYEQYF
TGTGCCAGTAGTAGCTGGGCTAGCGGAGGGTACGAGCAGTACTTC
>-|TRBV7-2|15|TRBJ2-5|TRBD1
CASSLFQDREETQYF
TGTGCCAGCAGCTTATTCCAAGACAGGGAAGAGACCCAGTACTTC
>few|TRBV10-3|16|TRBJ2-7|-
CAIRGASSRSSYEQYF
TGTGCCATCAGGGGAGCTAGCTCCCGGAGCTCCTACGAGCAGTACTTC
>-|TRBV5-1|15|TRBJ1-6|-
CASSLGDTLNSPLHF
TGCGCCAGCAGCTTGGGGGACACCTTAAATTCACCCCTCCACTTT
>-|TRBV4-1|18|TRBJ1-4|-
CASSQDPLLDSKIEKLFF
TGCGCCAGCAGCCAAGATCCGTTATTGGACAGTAAAATTGAAAAACTGTTTTTT
>-|TRBV6-4|14|TRBJ1-1|TRBD1
CASSPGTGGTEAFF
TGTGCCAGCAGCCCCGGGACAGGGGGCACTGAAGCTTTCTTT
>few|TRBV6-1|16|TRBJ1-5|TRBD1
CASSELQGGSNQPQHF
TGTGCCAGCAGTGAACTACAGGGGGGCTCCAATCAGCCCCAGCATTTT
>-|TRBV18|15|TRBJ2-3|-
CASSPNTINTDTQYF
TGTGCCAGCTCACCCAACACGATTAACACAGATACGCAGTATTTT
>-|TRBV27|13|TRBJ2-7|-
CASSTWGGREQYF
TGTGCCAGCAGTACCTGGGGGGGGCGGGAGCAGTACTTC
>-|TRBV5-3|17|TRBJ2-3|TRBD1
CARSLSAQGACEDTQYF
TGTGCCAGAAGCTTGAGCGCCCAGGGGGCATGTGAAGATACGCAGTATTTT
>-|TRBV7-9|16|TRBJ1-1|TRBD1
CASSSEDRGRGTEAFF
TGTGCCAGCAGCTCCGAAGACAGGGGACGGGGCACTGAAGCTTTCTTT
>-|TRBV18|14|TRBJ2-5|-
CASSPAGGKETQYF
TGTGCCAGCTCACCGGCTGGGGGGAAGGAGACCCAGTACTTC
>once|TRBV7-9|15|TRBJ2-5|TRBD1
CASSLVIGQGETQYF
TGTGCCAGCAGCTTAGTCATTGGACAGGGGGAGACCCAGTACTTC
>-|TRBV5-4|13|TRBJ2-7|-
CASSVGGSYEQYF
TGTGCCAGCAGCGTAGGGGGCTCCTACGAGCAGTACTTC
>-|TRBV5-4|16|TRBJ1-2|-
CASSLSSGALGYGYTF
TGTGCCAGCAGCTTGTCATCAGGGGCCCTCGGCTATGGCTACACCTTC
>-|TRBV7-6|15|TRBJ2-1|TRBD2
CASSLDRTSRNEQFF
TGTGCCAGCAGCTTAGACAGGACTAGTCGGAATGAGCAGTTCTTC
>-|TRBV3-1/TRBV3-2|15|TRBJ2-7|TRBD2
CASSQDPAGGPEQYF
TGTGCCAGCAGCCAAGACCCTGCGGGAGGGCCCGAGCAGTACTTC
>few|TRBV27|13|TRBJ1-2|-
CASSPEGNYGYTF
TGTGCCAGCAGTCCGGAGGGTAACTATGGCTACACCTTC
>-|TRBV7-2|18|TRBJ1-1|-
CASSLGVRGSVLNTEAFF
TGTGCCAGCAGCTTAGGGGTTCGAGGGAGTGTCTTGAACACTGAAGCTTTCTTT
>-|TRBV6-6|13|TRBJ2-7|-
CASQQGADYEQYF
TGTGCCAGCCAACAGGGAGCCGACTACGAGCAGTACTTC
>-|TRBV30|18|TRBJ1-4|-
CAWSVGVPTLATNEKLFF
TGTGCCTGGAGTGTAGGAGTTCCAACTCTCGCAACTAATGAAAAACTGTTTTTT
>-|TRBV6-5|13|TRBJ2-1|-
CASSRQREGEQFF
TGTGCCAGCAGCAGGCAAAGAGAGGGTGAGCAGTTCTTC
>-|TRBV30|14|TRBJ2-7|TRBD1
CAWRGDGQAYEQYF
TGTGCCTGGAGGGGGGACGGACAGGCCTACGAGCAGTACTTC
>-|TRBV6-5|14|TRBJ2-7|-
CASTTPGRPYEQYF
TGTGCCAGCACCACACCGGGTCGACCCTACGAGCAGTACTTC
>-|TRBV10-1|12|TRBJ1-1|-
CASSELNTEAFF
TGCGCCAGCAGTGAGTTAAACACTGAAGCTTTCTTT
>-|TRBV6-6|14|TRBJ1-1|TRBD1
CASRGGQPNTEAFF
TGTGCCAGCAGGGGGGGACAGCCGAACACTGAAGCTTTCTTT
>-|TRBV24-1|13|TRBJ2-3|-
CATAESVTDTQYF
TGTGCCACCGCGGAGAGCGTCACAGATACGCAGTATTTT
>-|TRBV30|17|TRBJ1-6|TRBD1
CAWSLTGTGGGNSPLHF
TGTGCCTGGAGCCTTACTGGGACAGGGGGTGGGAATTCACCCCTCCACTTT
>-|TRBV7-9|14|TRBJ2-7|-
CASSSTTSQDEQYF
TGTGCCAGCAGTTCTACAACAAGCCAGGACGAGCAGTACTTC
>-|TRBV7-2|15|TRBJ2-6|TRBD1
CASSATGAGANVLTF
TGTGCCAGCAGCGCCACAGGGGCTGGGGCCAACGTCCTGACTTTC
>-|TRBV5-1|18|TRBJ2-6|TRBD1
CASSFDRVGSSGANVLTF
TGCGCCAGCAGCTTCGACAGGGTCGGGTCTTCTGGGGCCAACGTCCTGACTTTC
>-|TRBV7-2|15|TRBJ1-2|-
CASSLGGQVDYGYTF
TGTGCCAGCAGCTTAGGAGGGCAGGTCGACTATGGCTACACCTTC
>-|TRBV7-9|13|TRBJ2-7|TRBD1
CAGTTGASYEQYF
TGTGCCGGAACGACAGGGGCCTCCTACGAGCAGTACTTC
>-|TRBV11-2|19|TRBJ2-1|TRBD1
CASSPRGSTGTGSYNEQFF
TGTGCCAGCAGCCCCCGGGGCTCGACAGGGACCGGCTCCTACAATGAGCAGTTCTTC
>-|TRBV7-9|14|TRBJ2-5|-
CASSLVGTQETQYF
TGTGCCAGCAGCTTAGTGGGCACCCAAGAGACCCAGTACTTC
>-|TRBV28|16|TRBJ2-4|-
CASRAGGNLAKNIQYF
TGTGCCAGCAGGGCGGGCGGAAATCTAGCCAAAAACATTCAGTACTTC
>-|TRBV18|13|TRBJ1-2|-
CASSPLRSDGYTF
TGTGCCAGCTCACCCCTACGATCGGATGGCTACACCTTC
>-|TRBV28|16|TRBJ2-1|TRBD1
CASTQGQPFGMGEQFF
TGTGCCAGCACCCAGGGACAGCCCTTTGGAATGGGTGAGCAGTTCTTC
>-|TRBV7-2|15|TRBJ1-2|-
CASSLEPGANYGYTF
TGTGCCAGCAGCTTAGAGCCCGGAGCTAACTATGGCTACACCTTC
>-|TRBV12-3/TRBV12-4|13|TRBJ2-3|-
CASTNFRGDTQYF
TGTGCCAGCACCAATTTTAGGGGGGATACGCAGTATTTT
>-|TRBV19|10|TRBJ2-7|-
CARSYYEQYF
TGTGCCAGAAGTTACTACGAGCAGTACTTC